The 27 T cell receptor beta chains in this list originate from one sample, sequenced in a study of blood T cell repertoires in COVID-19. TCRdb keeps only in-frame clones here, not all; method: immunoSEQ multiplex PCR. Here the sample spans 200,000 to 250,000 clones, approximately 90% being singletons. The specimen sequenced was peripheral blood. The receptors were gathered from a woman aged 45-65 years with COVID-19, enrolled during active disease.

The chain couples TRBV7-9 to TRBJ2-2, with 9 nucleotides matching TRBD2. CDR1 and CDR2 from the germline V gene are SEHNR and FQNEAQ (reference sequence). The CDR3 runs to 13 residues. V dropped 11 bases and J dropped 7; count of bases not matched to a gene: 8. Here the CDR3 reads CAGIGTSSGELFF. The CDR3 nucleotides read TGTGCCGGAATCGGGACTAGCAGCGGGGAGCTGTTTTTT.

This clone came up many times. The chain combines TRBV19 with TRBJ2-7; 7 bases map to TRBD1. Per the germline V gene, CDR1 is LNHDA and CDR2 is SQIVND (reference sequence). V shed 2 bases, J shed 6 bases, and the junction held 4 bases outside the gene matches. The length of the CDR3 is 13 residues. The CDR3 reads CASSINHRGEQYF. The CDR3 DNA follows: TGTGCCAGTAGTATAAACCACAGGGGCGAGCAGTACTTC.

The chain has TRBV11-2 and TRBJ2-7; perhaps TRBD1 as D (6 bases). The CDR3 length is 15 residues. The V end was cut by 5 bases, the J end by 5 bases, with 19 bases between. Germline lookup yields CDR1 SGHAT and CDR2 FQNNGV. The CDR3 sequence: CASSRSGTLGDEQYV. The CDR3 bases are TGTGCCAGCAGCCGTTCAGGGACATTGGGTGACGAGCAGTACGTC.

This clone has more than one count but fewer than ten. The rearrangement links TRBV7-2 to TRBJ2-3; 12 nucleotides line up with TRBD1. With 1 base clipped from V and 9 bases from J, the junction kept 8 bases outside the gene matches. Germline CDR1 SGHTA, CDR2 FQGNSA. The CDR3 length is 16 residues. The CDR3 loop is CASSLVGGQGASTQYF. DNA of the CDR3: TGTGCCAGCAGCTTAGTGGGGGGACAGGGGGCTTCGACGCAGTATTTT. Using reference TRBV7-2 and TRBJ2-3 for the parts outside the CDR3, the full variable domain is GAGVSQSPSNKVTEKGKDVELRCDPISGHTALYWYRQSLGQGLEFLIYFQGNSAPDKSGLPSDRFSAERTGGSVSTLTIQRTQQEDSAVYLCASSLVGGQGASTQYFGPGTRLTVL.

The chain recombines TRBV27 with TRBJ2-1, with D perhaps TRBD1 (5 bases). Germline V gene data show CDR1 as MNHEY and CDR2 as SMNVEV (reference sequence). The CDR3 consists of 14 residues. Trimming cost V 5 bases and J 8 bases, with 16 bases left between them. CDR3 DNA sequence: TGTGCCAGCAGTCCGACAACCCAGGGATATGAGCAGTTCTTC. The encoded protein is CASSPTTQGYEQFF.

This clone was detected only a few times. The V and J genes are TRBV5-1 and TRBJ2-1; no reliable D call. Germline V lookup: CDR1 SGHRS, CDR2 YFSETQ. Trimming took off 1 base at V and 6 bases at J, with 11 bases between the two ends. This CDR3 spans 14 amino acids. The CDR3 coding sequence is TGCGCCAGCAGCTTGACAGCTACTTCCAATGAGCAGTTCTTC. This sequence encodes CASSLTATSNEQFF.

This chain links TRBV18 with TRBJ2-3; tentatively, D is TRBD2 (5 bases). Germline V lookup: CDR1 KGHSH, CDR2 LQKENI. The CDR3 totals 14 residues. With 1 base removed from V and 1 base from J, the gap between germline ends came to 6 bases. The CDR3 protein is CASSPQGGTDTQYF. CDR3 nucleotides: TGTGCCAGCTCACCACAGGGAGGCACAGATACGCAGTATTTT.

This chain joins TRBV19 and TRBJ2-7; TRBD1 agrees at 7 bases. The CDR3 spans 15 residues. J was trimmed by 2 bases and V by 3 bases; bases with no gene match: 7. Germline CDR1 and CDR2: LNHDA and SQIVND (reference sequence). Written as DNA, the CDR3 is TGTGCCAGTAGTATGGGCAGGGGGAACCCCTACGAGCAGTACTTC. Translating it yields CASSMGRGNPYEQYF.

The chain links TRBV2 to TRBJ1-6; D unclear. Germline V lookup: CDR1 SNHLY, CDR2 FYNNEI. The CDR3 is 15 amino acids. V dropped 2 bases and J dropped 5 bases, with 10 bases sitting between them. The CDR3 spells CASSERRSHNSPLHF. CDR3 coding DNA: TGTGCCAGCAGTGAAAGGCGGTCCCATAATTCACCCCTCCACTTT.

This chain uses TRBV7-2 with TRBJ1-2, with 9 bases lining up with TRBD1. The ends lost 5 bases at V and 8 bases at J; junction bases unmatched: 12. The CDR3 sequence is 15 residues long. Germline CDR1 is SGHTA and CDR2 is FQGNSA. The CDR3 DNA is TGTGCCAGCAGCACACAGGGGGCATTACGATGGGGCTACACCTTC. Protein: CASSTQGALRWGYTF.

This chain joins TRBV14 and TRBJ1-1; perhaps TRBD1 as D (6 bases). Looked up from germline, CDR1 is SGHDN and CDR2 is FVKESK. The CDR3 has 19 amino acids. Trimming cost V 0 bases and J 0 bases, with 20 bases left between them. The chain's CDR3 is CASSQDLYSSGQMNTEAFF. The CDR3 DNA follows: TGTGCCAGCAGCCAAGATCTTTATTCCTCTGGACAGATGAACACTGAAGCTTTCTTT.

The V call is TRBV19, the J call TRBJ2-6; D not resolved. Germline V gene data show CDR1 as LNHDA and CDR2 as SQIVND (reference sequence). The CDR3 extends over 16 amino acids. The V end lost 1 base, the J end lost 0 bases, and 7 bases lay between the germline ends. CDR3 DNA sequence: TGTGCCAGTAGTATAGGCAGGTCCTCTGGGGCCAACGTCCTGACTTTC. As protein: CASSIGRSSGANVLTF.

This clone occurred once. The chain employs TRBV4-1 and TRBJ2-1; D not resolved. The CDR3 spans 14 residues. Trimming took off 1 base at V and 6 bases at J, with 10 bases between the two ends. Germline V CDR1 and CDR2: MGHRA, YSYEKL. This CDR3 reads CASSQVWAANEQFF. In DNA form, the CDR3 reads TGCGCCAGCAGCCAAGTTTGGGCCGCCAATGAGCAGTTCTTC.

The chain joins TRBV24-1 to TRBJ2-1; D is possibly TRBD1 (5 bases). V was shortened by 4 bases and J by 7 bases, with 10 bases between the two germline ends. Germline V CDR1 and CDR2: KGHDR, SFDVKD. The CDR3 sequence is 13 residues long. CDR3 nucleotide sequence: TGTGCCACCAGTGAACCCCCAGGGAATGAGCAGTTCTTC. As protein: CATSEPPGNEQFF.

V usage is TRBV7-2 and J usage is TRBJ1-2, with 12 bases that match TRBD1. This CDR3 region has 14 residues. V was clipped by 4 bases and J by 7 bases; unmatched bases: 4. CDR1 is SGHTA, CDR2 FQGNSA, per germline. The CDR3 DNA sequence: TGTGCCAGCAGCTCTCCGGGACAGGGGGCTGGCTACACCTTC. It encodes CASSSPGQGAGYTF.

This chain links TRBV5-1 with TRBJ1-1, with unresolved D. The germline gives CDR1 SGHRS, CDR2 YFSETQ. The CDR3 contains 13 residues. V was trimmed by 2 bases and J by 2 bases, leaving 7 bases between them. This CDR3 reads CASSLDSNTEAFF. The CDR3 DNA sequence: TGCGCCAGCAGCTTAGACTCTAACACTGAAGCTTTCTTT.

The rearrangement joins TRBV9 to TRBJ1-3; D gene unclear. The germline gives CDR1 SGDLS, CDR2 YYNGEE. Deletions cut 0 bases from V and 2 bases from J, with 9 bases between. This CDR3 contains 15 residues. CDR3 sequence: CASSVGREPGNTIYF. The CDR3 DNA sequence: TGTGCCAGCAGCGTAGGGAGGGAACCTGGAAACACCATATATTTT.

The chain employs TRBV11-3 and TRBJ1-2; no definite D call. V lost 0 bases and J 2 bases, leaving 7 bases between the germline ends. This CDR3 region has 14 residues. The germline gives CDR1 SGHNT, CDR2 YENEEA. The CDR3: CASSLETENYGYTF. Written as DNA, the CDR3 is TGTGCCAGCAGCTTAGAAACGGAGAACTATGGCTACACCTTC.

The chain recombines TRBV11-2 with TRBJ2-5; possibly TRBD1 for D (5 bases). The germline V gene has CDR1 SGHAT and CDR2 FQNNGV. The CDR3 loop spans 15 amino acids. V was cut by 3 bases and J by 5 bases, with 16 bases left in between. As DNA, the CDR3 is TGTGCCAGCAGCTTGGGCAAGGGGAAGTGGGAGACCCAGTACTTC. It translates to CASSLGKGKWETQYF.

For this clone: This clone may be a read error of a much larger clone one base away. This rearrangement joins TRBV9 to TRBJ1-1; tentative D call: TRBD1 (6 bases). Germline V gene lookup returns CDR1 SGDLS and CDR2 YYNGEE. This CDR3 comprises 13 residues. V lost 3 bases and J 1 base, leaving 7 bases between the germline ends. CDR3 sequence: CASSGGQNTEAFF. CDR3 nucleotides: TGTGCCAGCAGCGGGGGACAGAACACTGAAGCTTTCTTT.

The CDR3 DNA sequence: TGCGCCAGCAGCCTAGGCAGGGAAATCTTTGGCTACACCTTC. It specifies CASSLGREIFGYTF. The chain combines TRBV4-1 with TRBJ1-2, with D perhaps matching TRBD1 (5 bases). Per the germline V gene, CDR1 is MGHRA and CDR2 is YSYEKL. Trimming took 4 bases from V and 7 from J, leaving 16 bases between them. The CDR3 sequence is 14 residues long.

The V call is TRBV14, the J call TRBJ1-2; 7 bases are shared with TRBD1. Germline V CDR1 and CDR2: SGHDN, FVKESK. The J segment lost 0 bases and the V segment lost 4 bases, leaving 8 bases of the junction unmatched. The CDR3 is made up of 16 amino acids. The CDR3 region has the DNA TGTGCCAGCAGCCCCCAGGGGGGAATTACTAACTATGGCTACACCTTC. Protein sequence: CASSPQGGITNYGYTF.

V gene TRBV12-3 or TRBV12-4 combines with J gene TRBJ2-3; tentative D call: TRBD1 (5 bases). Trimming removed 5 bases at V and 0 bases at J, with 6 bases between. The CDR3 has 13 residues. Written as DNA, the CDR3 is TGTGCCAGCAGTGACAGTAGCACAGATACGCAGTATTTT. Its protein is CASSDSSTDTQYF.

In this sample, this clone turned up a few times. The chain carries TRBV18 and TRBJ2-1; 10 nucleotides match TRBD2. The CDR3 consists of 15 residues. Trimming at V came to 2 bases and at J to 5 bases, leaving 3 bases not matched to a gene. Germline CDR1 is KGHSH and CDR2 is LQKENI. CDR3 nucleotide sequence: TGTGCCAGCTCACCAAGCGGGGGGGTAAACAATGAGCAGTTCTTC. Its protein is CASSPSGGVNNEQFF.

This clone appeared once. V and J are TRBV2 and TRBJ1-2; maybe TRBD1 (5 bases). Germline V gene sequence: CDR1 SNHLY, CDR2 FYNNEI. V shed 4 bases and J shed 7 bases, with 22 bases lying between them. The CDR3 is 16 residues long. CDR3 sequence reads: CASSVRRGGDRFGYTF. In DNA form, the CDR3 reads TGTGCCAGCAGTGTTCGTCGCGGAGGGGATCGATTTGGCTACACCTTC.

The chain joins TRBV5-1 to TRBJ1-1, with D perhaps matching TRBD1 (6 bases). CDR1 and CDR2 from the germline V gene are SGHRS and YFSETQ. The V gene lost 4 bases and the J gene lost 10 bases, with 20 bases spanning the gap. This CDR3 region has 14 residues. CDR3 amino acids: CASSPRGGNLVAFF. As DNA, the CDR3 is TGCGCCAGCAGCCCCCGGGGGGGCAATTTAGTAGCTTTCTTT.

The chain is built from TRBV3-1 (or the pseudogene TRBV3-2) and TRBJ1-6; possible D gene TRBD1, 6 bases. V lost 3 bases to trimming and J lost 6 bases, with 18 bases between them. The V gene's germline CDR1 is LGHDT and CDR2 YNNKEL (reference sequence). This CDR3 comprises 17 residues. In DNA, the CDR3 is TGTGCCAGCAGCCAGCCGGGGGGCCGGCTTATTAATTCACCCCTCCACTTT. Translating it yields CASSQPGGRLINSPLHF.